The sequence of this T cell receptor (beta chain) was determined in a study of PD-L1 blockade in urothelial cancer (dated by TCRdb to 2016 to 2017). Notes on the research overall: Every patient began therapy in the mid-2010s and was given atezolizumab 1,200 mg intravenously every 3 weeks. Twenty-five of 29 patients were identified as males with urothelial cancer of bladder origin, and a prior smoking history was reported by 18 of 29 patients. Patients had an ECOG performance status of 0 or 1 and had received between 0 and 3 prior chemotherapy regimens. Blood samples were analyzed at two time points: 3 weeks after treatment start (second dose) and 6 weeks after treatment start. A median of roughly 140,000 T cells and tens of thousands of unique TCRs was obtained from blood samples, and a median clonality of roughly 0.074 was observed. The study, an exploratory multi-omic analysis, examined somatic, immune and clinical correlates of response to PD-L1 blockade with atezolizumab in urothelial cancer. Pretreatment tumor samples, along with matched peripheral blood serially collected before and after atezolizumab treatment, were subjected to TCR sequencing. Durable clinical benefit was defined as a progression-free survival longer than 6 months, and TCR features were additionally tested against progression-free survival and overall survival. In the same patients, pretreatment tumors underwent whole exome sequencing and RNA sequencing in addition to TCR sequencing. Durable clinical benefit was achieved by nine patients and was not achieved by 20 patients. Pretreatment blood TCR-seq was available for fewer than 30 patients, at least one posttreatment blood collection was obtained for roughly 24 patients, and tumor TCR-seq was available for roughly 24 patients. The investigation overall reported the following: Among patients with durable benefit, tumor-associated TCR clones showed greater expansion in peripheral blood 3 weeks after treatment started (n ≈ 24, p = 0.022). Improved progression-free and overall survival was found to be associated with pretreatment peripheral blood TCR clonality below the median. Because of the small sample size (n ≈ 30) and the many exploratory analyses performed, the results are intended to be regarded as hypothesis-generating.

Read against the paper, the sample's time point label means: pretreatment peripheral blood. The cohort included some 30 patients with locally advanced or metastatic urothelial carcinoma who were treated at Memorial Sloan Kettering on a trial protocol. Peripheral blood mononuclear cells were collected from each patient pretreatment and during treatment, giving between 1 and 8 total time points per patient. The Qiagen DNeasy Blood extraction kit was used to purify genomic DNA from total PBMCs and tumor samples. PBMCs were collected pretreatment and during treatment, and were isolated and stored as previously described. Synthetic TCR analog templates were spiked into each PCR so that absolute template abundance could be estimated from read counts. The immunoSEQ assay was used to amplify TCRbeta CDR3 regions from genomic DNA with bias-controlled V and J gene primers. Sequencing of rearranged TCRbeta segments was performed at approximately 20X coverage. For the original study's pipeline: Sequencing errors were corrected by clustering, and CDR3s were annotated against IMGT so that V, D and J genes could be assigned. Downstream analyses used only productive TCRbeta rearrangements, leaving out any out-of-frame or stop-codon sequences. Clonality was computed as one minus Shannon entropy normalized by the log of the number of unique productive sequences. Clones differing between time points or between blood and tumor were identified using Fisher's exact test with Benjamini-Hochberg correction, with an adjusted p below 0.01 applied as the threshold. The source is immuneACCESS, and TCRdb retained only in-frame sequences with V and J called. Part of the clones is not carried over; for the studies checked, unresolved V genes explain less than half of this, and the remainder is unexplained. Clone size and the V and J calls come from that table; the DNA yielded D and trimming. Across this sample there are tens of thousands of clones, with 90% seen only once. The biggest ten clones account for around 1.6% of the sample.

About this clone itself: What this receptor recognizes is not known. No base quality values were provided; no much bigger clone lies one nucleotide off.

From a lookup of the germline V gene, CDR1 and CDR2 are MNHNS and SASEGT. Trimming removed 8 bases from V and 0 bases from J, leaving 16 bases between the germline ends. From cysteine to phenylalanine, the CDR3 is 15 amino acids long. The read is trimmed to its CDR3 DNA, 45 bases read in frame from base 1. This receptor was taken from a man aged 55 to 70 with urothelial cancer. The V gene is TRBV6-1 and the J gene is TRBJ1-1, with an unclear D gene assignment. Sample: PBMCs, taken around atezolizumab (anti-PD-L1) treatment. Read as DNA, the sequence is TGTGCCAGCCAATCTAACAGTATCATGAACACTGAAGCTTTCTTT. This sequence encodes CASQSNSIMNTEAFF.